The 21 T cell receptor beta chains reported below all come from one sample, sequenced in a study of cytomegalovirus exposure and HLA in healthy donors. Method: immunoSEQ multiplex PCR; TCRdb's copy keeps in-frame clones and lacks some. The table records roughly 220,000 clones, 80% to 85% of them present only once. The sequenced material came from PBMCs. The receptors stem from a woman in her thirties in good health and CMV-seropositive.

This clone was detected only a few times. The V gene is TRBV18, the J gene TRBJ2-7, with 7 bases fitting TRBD1. With 2 bases clipped from V and 3 bases from J, the junction kept 4 bases outside the gene matches. CDR3 length equals 14 residues. CDR1 is KGHSH and CDR2 is LQKENI in the germline V gene. The CDR3 spells CASSPWGQNYEQYF. CDR3 in DNA: TGTGCCAGCTCACCATGGGGACAGAACTACGAGCAGTACTTC. The whole variable domain, filled in from reference TRBV18 and TRBJ2-7, reads NAGVMQNPRHLVRRRGQEARLRCSPMKGHSHVYWYRQLPEEGLKFMVYLQKENIIDESGMPKERFSAEFPKEGPSILRIQQVVRGDSAAYFCASSPWGQNYEQYFGPGTRLTVT.

This chain uses TRBV9 with TRBJ1-1, with 9 nucleotides matching TRBD1. CDR3 size: 14 residues. V lost 3 bases and J lost 4; bases outside the gene matches: 4. Per the germline V gene, CDR1 is SGDLS and CDR2 is YYNGEE. The CDR3 DNA sequence: TGTGCCAGCAGCGCCTTGACAGGGGGCACTGAAGCTTTCTTT. Protein: CASSALTGGTEAFF. Full variable domain (missing parts from reference TRBV9 and TRBJ1-1): DSGVTQTPKHLITATGQRVTLRCSPRSGDLSVYWYQQSLDQGLQFLIQYYNGEERAKGNILERFSAQQFPDLHSELNLSSLELGDSALYFCASSALTGGTEAFFGQGTRLTVV.

The CDR3 DNA reads as TGTGCCAGCAGGACAGGGGGTTTTGGCTACACCTTC. Translated, it gives CASRTGGFGYTF. The chain couples TRBV28 to TRBJ1-2; 9 nucleotides match TRBD1. CDR1 is MDHEN, CDR2 SYDVKM, per germline. The CDR3 extends over 12 amino acids. The V gene end was trimmed by 6 bases and the J gene end by 7 bases; junction bases not matched to a gene: 3.

The chain combines TRBV27 with TRBJ2-1; D unclear. Trimming removed 7 bases at V and 8 bases at J, with 9 bases between. This CDR3 contains 11 residues. Germline CDR1 MNHEY, CDR2 SMNVEV (reference sequence). This chain's CDR3 is CASKRWDEQFF. In DNA, the CDR3 is TGTGCCAGCAAAAGATGGGATGAGCAGTTCTTC.

The chain couples TRBV30 to TRBJ2-3, with 7 bases aligning to TRBD2. The junction had 6 bases not matched to a gene; V was cut back by 5 bases and J by 1 base. The CDR3 extends over 14 amino acids. Germline CDR1 and CDR2: GTSNPN and SVGIG (reference sequence). The CDR3 DNA reads TGTGCCTGGGCGGGAGAGGTGGGCACAGATACGCAGTATTTT. Translation: CAWAGEVGTDTQYF.

The chain combines TRBV27 with TRBJ1-1; TRBD1 agrees at 8 bases. There are 17 residues in the CDR3. CDR1 MNHEY and CDR2 SMNVEV come from the germline V gene (reference sequence). The ends lost 1 base at V and 0 bases at J; junction bases unmatched: 7. The CDR3 nucleotides read TGTGCCAGCAGTTTATGGAGGCCAGGGGGCTTGAACACTGAAGCTTTCTTT. It translates to CASSLWRPGGLNTEAFF.

The CDR3 DNA sequence: TGTGCCTGGAGTCTTAACAGTTTGAATCAGCCCCAGCATTTT. The encoded protein is CAWSLNSLNQPQHF. The J gene is TRBJ1-5, the V gene TRBV30; no definite D call. The germline V and J ends were trimmed by 2 bases and 4 bases, with 12 bases remaining between them. From germline, CDR1 is GTSNPN and CDR2 SVGIG (reference sequence). This CDR3 contains 14 residues.

V and J are TRBV5-1 and TRBJ1-1; D ambiguous. The CDR3 loop spans 17 amino acids. Trimming shortened V by 4 bases and J by 4 bases, and 23 bases separated the two germline ends. Germline V gives CDR1 SGHRS, CDR2 YFSETQ. CDR3 sequence (DNA): TGCGCCAGCAGCCCCTTAGGAAGGACCTCTGTGGGCACTGAAGCTTTCTTT. It encodes CASSPLGRTSVGTEAFF.

CDR3 bases: TGTGCCAGCAGTGGGTCCTCAACGCAGTATTTT. This encodes CASSGSSTQYF. The chain joins TRBV6-1 to TRBJ2-3; the D is unclear. V was pared by 4 bases and J by 9 bases, with 8 bases between. The CDR3 consists of 11 residues. Looked up from germline, CDR1 is MNHNS and CDR2 is SASEGT.

Here the CDR3 DNA reads TGTGCCAGCAGCGTAGAAGGGACTAGCACAGATACGCAGTATTTT. Translated, it gives CASSVEGTSTDTQYF. The gene calls are TRBV9 and TRBJ2-3, with D possibly TRBD2 on 6 matching bases. Germline lookup yields CDR1 SGDLS and CDR2 YYNGEE. V gave up 0 bases and J gave up 0 bases, with 8 bases separating them. The CDR3 totals 15 residues.

The genes are TRBV10-3 and TRBJ2-7, with no clear D. The V end was cut by 0 bases, the J end by 5 bases, with 5 bases between. The V gene's germline CDR1 is ENHRY and CDR2 SYGVKD. This CDR3 region has 12 residues. The CDR3 DNA reads as TGTGCCATCAGTGAGTCGAGAGACGAGCAGTACTTC. It is translated as CAISESRDEQYF.

This clone occurred once. The V and J genes are TRBV5-1 and TRBJ2-2; unclear D gene. Trimming removed 7 bases at V and 8 bases at J, with 9 bases between. Germline loops: CDR1 SGHRS, CDR2 YFSETQ. The CDR3 is made up of 11 amino acids. The CDR3: CASADSGELFF. The CDR3 nucleotides are TGCGCCAGCGCCGATTCTGGGGAGCTGTTTTTT.

The chain is built from TRBV9 and TRBJ1-3, with no clear D. Trimming stripped 4 bases from V and 0 bases from J, with 14 bases between. The CDR3 is 16 residues long. Germline CDR1 is SGDLS and CDR2 is YYNGEE. The CDR3 DNA sequence: TGTGCCAGCAGCCTAGGAGGGCCTAGCTCTGGAAACACCATATATTTT. It codes for CASSLGGPSSGNTIYF.

The chain combines TRBV6-5 with TRBJ2-7; 8 nucleotides match TRBD1. Germline assignment: CDR1 MNHEY and CDR2 SVGAGI. The length of the CDR3 is 16 residues. V was pared by 0 bases and J by 2 bases, with 6 bases of the junction left unmatched. Written as DNA, the CDR3 is TGTGCCAGCAGTTACTCGATCACAGGGGGAACCTACGAGCAGTACTTC. This codes for CASSYSITGGTYEQYF.

The rearrangement joins TRBV30 to TRBJ1-2; a possible D gene is TRBD1 (6 bases). The germline CDR1 and CDR2 sequences are GTSNPN and SVGIG (reference sequence). There are 16 residues in the CDR3. Trimming cost V 3 bases and J 1 base, with 18 bases left between them. This CDR3 reads CAWRRTGTSVNYGYTF. The CDR3 DNA sequence: TGTGCCTGGAGACGTACCGGGACATCCGTTAACTATGGCTACACCTTC.

J is TRBJ2-7 and V is TRBV9; 10 positions match TRBD2. The CDR3 is 16 residues long. With V trimmed by 0 bases and J by 6 bases, 9 bases remained unmatched. Looked up from germline, CDR1 is SGDLS and CDR2 is YYNGEE. The CDR3 DNA follows: TGTGCCAGCAGCGTAGAAGGAGCGGGAGGGCTTAGCGAGCAGTACTTC. It translates to CASSVEGAGGLSEQYF.

This clone came up once. The chain employs TRBV5-1 and TRBJ2-2; D may be TRBD2 (5 bases). The V end was cut by 3 bases, the J end by 0 bases, with 6 bases between. The CDR3 is 14 residues long. CDR1 and CDR2 (germline): SGHRS, YFSETQ. The CDR3 DNA reads as TGCGCCAGCAGCTCGGGATCGAACACCGGGGAGCTGTTTTTT. This codes for CASSSGSNTGELFF.

The J gene is TRBJ1-2, the V gene TRBV29-1; no firm D call. The germline V gene encodes CDR1 SQVTM and CDR2 ANQGSEA. V lost 7 bases and J 6 bases, leaving 12 bases between the germline ends. The CDR3 runs to 11 residues. CDR3 sequence reads: CSAELRDGYTF. The CDR3 DNA follows: TGCAGCGCCGAACTGCGGGATGGCTACACCTTC.

The chain couples TRBV2 to TRBJ1-2; no clear D gene. Trimming cost V 6 bases and J 1 base, with 15 bases left between them. This CDR3 comprises 15 residues. CDR1 is SNHLY and CDR2 is FYNNEI in the germline V gene. CDR3 in amino acids: CASSEEVGGNYGYTF. The CDR3 nucleotides read TGTGCCAGCAGCGAGGAAGTAGGCGGTAACTATGGCTACACCTTC.

This sequence joins TRBV9 and TRBJ1-4; unclear D gene. Trimming removed 3 bases at V and 4 bases at J, with 7 bases between. The CDR3 loop spans 13 amino acids. Germline loops: CDR1 SGDLS, CDR2 YYNGEE. The CDR3 here is CASSGKGNEKLFF. The CDR3 coding sequence is TGTGCCAGCAGCGGGAAGGGTAATGAAAAACTGTTTTTT.

The rearrangement uses TRBV30 and TRBJ2-5, with D unresolved. The CDR3 is 12 amino acids. The V and J ends lost 3 bases and 7 bases respectively, with 12 bases between them. The germline CDR1 and CDR2 sequences are GTSNPN and SVGIG (reference sequence). As DNA, the CDR3 is TGTGCCTGGAGCTATTCTGAAGGGACCCAGTACTTC. The encoded protein is CAWSYSEGTQYF.